One and the same sample provided the 5 T cell receptor beta chains below, sequenced in a study of identical twins. TCRdb independently ran MiXCR on the 5' RACE reads; one entry per CDR3 protein. This sample has about 500,000 distinct CDR3 sequences; 13% to 15% occur once, and the top ten carry about 0.94%. These same data were also listed under a study on yellow fever vaccine responses in identical twins.

The specimen sequenced was CD4+ T cells sorted from blood. Receptors originate from a woman under 30 in good health.

The chain employs TRBV7-9 and TRBJ1-4; D gene uncertain. CDR3 length: 13 amino acids. V dropped 5 bases and J dropped 8 bases, with 12 bases sitting between them. The germline CDR1 and CDR2 sequences are SEHNR and FQNEAQ (reference sequence). The CDR3 here is CASSRSYAEKLFF. CDR3 sequence (DNA): TGTGCCAGCAGCAGGTCTTACGCGGAAAAACTGTTTTTT.

The gene calls are TRBV2 and TRBJ1-2; weak D call: TRBD1 (6 bases). The V gene lost 5 bases and the J gene lost 2 bases, with 12 bases spanning the gap. The CDR3 has 14 amino acids. Germline assignment: CDR1 SNHLY and CDR2 FYNNEI. The CDR3 here is CASSQQGTNYGYTF. As DNA, the CDR3 is TGTGCCAGCAGTCAACAGGGCACCAACTATGGCTACACCTTC.

This clonotype was counted a few times. This CDR3 reads CASSSSGLVNTGELFF. The CDR3, as DNA: TGTGCCAGCAGCTCAAGCGGACTAGTCAACACCGGGGAGCTGTTTTTT. The chain has TRBV13 and TRBJ2-2, with 7 bases matching TRBD2. The CDR3 runs 16 residues. Germline trimming cut 4 bases from V and 2 bases from J; bases unmatched to any gene: 7. Looked up from germline, CDR1 is PRHDT and CDR2 is FYEKMQ (reference sequence). The whole variable domain, remainder taken from reference TRBV13 and TRBJ2-2, is AAGVIQSPRHLIKEKRETATLKCYPIPRHDTVYWYQQGPGQDPQFLISFYEKMQSDKGSIPDRFSAQQFSDYHSELNMSSLELGDSALYFCASSSSGLVNTGELFFGEGSRLTVL.

This chain joins TRBV6-5 and TRBJ2-7, with D possibly called TRBD1 or TRBD2 (5 bases each). Germline V gene sequence: CDR1 MNHEY, CDR2 SVGAGI. The CDR3 spans 17 residues. V dropped 0 bases and J dropped 0 bases, with 15 bases sitting between them. The CDR3 sequence is CASSYSMGPLGSYEQYF. The CDR3 DNA sequence: TGTGCCAGCAGTTACTCGATGGGACCCCTAGGCTCCTACGAGCAGTACTTC.

The chain employs TRBV6-2 or TRBV6-3 and TRBJ2-1; D is unclear. CDR3 length: 16 residues. Germline V gives CDR1 MNHEY, CDR2 SVGEGT. Deletions cut 0 bases from V and 3 bases from J, with 12 bases between. The CDR3 protein is CASSYSGLAGYNEQFF. In DNA, the CDR3 is TGTGCCAGCAGTTACTCGGGATTAGCTGGCTACAATGAGCAGTTCTTC.